Below are 4 T cell receptor beta chains sequenced from a single sample in a study of blood T cell repertoires in COVID-19. TCRdb's table, derived via immunoSEQ multiplex PCR, lists solely in-frame clones and lacks some. The sample contains 150,000 to 200,000 clones, approximately 86% of which appear only once. The specimen was PBMCs or T cells enriched from blood (not recorded which). The receptors derive from a woman in her twenties or thirties who had recovered from COVID-19.

The CDR3 sequence is CASSLAALAGVNEQFF. For the CDR3, the DNA is TGTGCCAGCAGCTTAGCGGCACTAGCGGGCGTCAATGAGCAGTTCTTC. The chain uses TRBV7-9 and TRBJ2-1, with 9 bases aligning to TRBD2. The CDR3 is 16 residues long. Germline lookup yields CDR1 SEHNR and CDR2 FQNEAQ (reference sequence). V lost 0 bases to trimming and J lost 6 bases; unmatched junction nucleotides: 6.

The chain uses TRBV19 and TRBJ2-5; tentatively, D is TRBD2 (6 bases). The CDR3 consists of 16 residues. CDR1 and CDR2 from the germline V gene are LNHDA and SQIVND (reference sequence). V was pared by 0 bases and J by 4 bases, with 15 bases between. CDR3 in DNA: TGTGCCAGTAGTATAGATAGCGGCGCCAGGGCAGAGACCCAGTACTTC. Translated: CASSIDSGARAETQYF.

V and J are TRBV5-4 and TRBJ2-5; 9 nucleotides align to TRBD1. The V gene's germline CDR1 is SGHNT and CDR2 YYREEE (reference sequence). The length of the CDR3 is 14 residues. V dropped 2 bases and J dropped 5; count of bases not matched to a gene: 4. The CDR3, as DNA: TGTGCCAGCAGCTTAACAGGGGGCGGTGAGACCCAGTACTTC. Translating it yields CASSLTGGGETQYF.

The chain recombines TRBV19 with TRBJ2-2; possibly TRBD1 for D (5 bases). Germline CDR1 LNHDA, CDR2 SQIVND (reference sequence). The CDR3 loop spans 14 amino acids. Trimming shortened V by 4 bases and J by 7 bases, and 13 bases separated the two germline ends. This CDR3 reads CASSTSTDSGELFF. DNA of the CDR3: TGTGCCAGTAGTACCTCGACTGACAGCGGGGAGCTGTTTTTT.